Sequencing of this T cell receptor (beta chain) was carried out in a study of molecular identifiers for immune sequencing clone quantification. Overall study findings and caveats: Sizes of clones that are highly expanded could be underestimated (if identical TCR molecules share a barcode).

TCRdb ran MiXCR on the PCR reads and lists one entry per CDR3 protein. The profile covers 300,000 to 350,000 distinct CDR3 sequences, with about 20% appearing a single time and approximately 0.8% taken by the ten largest. Researchers sorted naive CD8 T cells as cells that were CD8+CD4-CCR7+CD45RA+. On this clonotype: Antigen: not known.

The TCR was taken from a human donor in good health. Some libraries in this study had Jurkat cell RNA spiked in. Input material: naive CD8+ T cells from blood, with Jurkat cell RNA spiked in. Subset: FACS-sorted CD8+CD4-CCR7+CD45RA+ naive T cells.

CDR3 sequence (DNA): TGCGCCAGCAGCCAAGGGTTGCAGGGAGGGACTGAAGCTTTCTTT. It encodes CASSQGLQGGTEAFF. V gene TRBV4-3 combines with J gene TRBJ1-1; perhaps TRBD1 as D (5 bases). The CDR3 is made up of 15 amino acids. The V and J ends lost 1 base and 5 bases respectively, with 14 bases between them. Germline CDR1 is LGHNA and CDR2 is YSLEER.